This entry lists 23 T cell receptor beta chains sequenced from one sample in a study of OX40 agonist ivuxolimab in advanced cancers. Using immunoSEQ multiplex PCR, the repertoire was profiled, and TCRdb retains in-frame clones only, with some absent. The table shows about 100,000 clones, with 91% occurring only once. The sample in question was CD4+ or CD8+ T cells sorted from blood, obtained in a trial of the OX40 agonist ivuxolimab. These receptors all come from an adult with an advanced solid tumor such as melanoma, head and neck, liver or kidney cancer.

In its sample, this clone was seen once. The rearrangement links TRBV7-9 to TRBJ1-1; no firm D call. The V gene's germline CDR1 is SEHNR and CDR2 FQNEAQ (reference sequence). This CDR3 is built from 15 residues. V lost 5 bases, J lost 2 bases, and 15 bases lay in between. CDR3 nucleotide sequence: TGTGCCAGCAGCCCCAAGTTTCAAGATAACACTGAAGCTTTCTTT. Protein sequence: CASSPKFQDNTEAFF.

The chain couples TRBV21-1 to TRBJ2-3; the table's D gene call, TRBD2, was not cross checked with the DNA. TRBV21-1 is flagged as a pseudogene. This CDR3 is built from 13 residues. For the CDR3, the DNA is TGTGCCAGCAGCAAAGAGCGTGGGGATACGCAGTATTTT. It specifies CASSKERGDTQYF.

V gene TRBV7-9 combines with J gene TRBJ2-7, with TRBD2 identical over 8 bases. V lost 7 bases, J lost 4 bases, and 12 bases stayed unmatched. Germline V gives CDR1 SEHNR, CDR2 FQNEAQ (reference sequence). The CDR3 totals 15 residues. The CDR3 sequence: CASTSRGGVKYEQYF. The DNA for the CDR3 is TGTGCCAGCACCTCACGGGGGGGAGTAAAGTACGAGCAGTACTTC.

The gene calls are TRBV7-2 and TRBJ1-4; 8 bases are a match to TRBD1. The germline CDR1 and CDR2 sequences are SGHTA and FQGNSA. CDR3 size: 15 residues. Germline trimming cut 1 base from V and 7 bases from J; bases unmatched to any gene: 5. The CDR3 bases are TGTGCCAGCAGCTTAGGGCAGGGGGCGCTTGAAAAACTGTTTTTT. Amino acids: CASSLGQGALEKLFF. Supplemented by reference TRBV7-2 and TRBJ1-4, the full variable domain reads GAGVSQSPSNKVTEKGKDVELRCDPISGHTALYWYRQSLGQGLEFLIYFQGNSAPDKSGLPSDRFSAERTGGSVSTLTIQRTQQEDSAVYLCASSLGQGALEKLFFGSGTQLSVL.

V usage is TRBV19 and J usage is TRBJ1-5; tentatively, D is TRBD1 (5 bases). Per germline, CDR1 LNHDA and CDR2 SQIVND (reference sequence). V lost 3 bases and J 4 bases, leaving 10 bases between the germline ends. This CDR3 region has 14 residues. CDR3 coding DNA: TGTGCCAGTAGTATCTGGGACGGTAATCAGCCCCAGCATTTT. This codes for CASSIWDGNQPQHF.

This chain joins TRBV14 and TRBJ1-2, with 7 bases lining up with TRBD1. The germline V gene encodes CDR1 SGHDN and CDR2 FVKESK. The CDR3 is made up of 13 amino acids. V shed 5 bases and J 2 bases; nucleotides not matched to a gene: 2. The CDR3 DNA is TGTGCCAGCAGCTCGGGACAGAACTATGGCTACACCTTC. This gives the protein CASSSGQNYGYTF.

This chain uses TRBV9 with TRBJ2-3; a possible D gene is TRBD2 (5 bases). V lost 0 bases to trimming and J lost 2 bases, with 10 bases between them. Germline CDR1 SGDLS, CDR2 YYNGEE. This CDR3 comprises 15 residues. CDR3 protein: CASSVGVSATDTQYF. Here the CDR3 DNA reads TGTGCCAGCAGCGTAGGGGTTAGCGCCACAGATACGCAGTATTTT.

The CDR3 DNA sequence: TGTGCCAGCAGCGAGACAGGGCCGGCCAACGTCCTGACTTTC. Its protein product is CASSETGPANVLTF. The genes are TRBV27 and TRBJ2-6, with TRBD1 matching 7 bases. The CDR3 length is 14 residues. Per the germline V gene, CDR1 is MNHEY and CDR2 is SMNVEV (reference sequence). Trimming took 6 bases from V and 6 from J; bases not matched to a gene: 5.

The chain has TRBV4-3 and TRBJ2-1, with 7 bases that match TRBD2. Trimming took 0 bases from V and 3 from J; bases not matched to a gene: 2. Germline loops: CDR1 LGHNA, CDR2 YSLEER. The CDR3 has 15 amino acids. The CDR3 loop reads CASSQEGGSYNEQFF. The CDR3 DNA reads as TGCGCCAGCAGCCAAGAGGGAGGGAGCTACAATGAGCAGTTCTTC.

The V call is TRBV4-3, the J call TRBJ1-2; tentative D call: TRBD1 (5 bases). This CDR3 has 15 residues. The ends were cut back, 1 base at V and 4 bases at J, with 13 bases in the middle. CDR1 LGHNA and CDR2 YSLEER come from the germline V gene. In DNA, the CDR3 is TGCGCCAGCAGCCAAGGGATGAGGGGAGGCTATGGCTACACCTTC. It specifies CASSQGMRGGYGYTF.

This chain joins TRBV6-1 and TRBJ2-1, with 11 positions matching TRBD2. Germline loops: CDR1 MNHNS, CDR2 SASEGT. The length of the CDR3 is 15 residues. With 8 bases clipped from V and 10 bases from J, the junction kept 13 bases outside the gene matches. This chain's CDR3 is CASLKTSGILGEQFF. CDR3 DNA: TGTGCCAGCCTTAAGACTAGCGGGATCCTGGGCGAGCAGTTCTTC.

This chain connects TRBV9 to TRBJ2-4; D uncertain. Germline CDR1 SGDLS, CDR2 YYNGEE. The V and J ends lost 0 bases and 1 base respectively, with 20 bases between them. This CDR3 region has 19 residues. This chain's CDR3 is CASSVGPEAFQRAKNIQYF. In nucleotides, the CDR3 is TGTGCCAGCAGCGTAGGTCCAGAAGCATTTCAAAGGGCCAAAAACATTCAGTACTTC.

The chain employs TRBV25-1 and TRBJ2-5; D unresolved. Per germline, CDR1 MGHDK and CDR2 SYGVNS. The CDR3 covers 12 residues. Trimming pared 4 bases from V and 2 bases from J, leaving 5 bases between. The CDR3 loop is CASSVSQETQYF. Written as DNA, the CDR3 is TGTGCCAGCAGTGTCTCTCAAGAGACCCAGTACTTC.

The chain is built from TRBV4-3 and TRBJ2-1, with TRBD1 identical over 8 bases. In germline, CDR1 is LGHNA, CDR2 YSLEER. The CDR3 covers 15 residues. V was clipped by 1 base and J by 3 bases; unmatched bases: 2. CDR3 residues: CASSQGDRSYNEQFF. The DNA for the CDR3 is TGCGCCAGCAGCCAAGGGGACAGGAGCTACAATGAGCAGTTCTTC.

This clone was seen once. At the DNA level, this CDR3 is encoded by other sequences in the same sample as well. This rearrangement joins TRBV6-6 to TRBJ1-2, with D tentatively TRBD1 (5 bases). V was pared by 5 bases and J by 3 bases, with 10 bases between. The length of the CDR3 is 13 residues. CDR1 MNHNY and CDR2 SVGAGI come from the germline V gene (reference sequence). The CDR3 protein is CASSPTGDYGYTF. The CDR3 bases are TGTGCCAGCAGTCCTACAGGTGACTATGGCTACACCTTC.

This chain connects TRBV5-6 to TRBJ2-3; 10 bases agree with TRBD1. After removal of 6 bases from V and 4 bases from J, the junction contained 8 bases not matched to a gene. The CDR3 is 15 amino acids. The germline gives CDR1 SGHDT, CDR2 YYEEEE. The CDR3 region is CASIETGGGSDTQYF. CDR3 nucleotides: TGTGCCAGCATTGAGACAGGGGGCGGATCAGATACGCAGTATTTT.

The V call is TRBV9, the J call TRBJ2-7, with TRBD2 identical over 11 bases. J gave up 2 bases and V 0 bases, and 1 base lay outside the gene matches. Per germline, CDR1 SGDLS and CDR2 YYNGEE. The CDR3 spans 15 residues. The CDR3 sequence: CASSVVAGGPYEQYF. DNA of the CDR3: TGTGCCAGCAGCGTAGTAGCGGGAGGGCCCTACGAGCAGTACTTC.

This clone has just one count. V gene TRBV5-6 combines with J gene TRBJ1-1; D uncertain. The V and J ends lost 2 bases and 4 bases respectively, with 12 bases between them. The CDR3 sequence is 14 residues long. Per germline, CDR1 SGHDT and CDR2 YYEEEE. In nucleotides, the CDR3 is TGTGCCAGCAGCTTCATCGCGGGCGGCACTGAAGCTTTCTTT. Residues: CASSFIAGGTEAFF.

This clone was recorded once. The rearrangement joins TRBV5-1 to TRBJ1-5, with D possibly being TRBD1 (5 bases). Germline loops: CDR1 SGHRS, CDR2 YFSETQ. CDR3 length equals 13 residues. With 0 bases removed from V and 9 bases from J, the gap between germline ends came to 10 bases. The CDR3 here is CASSLDEGLPQHF. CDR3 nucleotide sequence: TGCGCCAGCAGCTTGGATGAGGGACTGCCCCAGCATTTT.

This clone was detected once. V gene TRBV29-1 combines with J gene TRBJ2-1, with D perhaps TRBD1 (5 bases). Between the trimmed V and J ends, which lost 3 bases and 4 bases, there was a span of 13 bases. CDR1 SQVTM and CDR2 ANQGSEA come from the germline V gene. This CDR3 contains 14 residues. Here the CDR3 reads CSVEAGNYYNEQFF. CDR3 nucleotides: TGCAGCGTTGAGGCAGGGAACTATTACAATGAGCAGTTCTTC.

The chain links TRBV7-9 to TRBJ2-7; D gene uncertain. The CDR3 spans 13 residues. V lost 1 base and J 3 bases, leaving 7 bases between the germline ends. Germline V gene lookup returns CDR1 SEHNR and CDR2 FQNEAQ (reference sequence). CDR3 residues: CASSLGVDYEQYF. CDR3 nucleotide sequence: TGTGCCAGCAGCTTAGGGGTGGACTACGAGCAGTACTTC.

The CDR3 DNA reads TGCGCCAGCAGCCAAGGGTCGAACGAGGGGGAGACCCAGTACTTC. It is translated as CASSQGSNEGETQYF. The chain joins TRBV4-3 to TRBJ2-5; D tentatively reads TRBD1 or TRBD2 (5 bases each). CDR1 is LGHNA, CDR2 YSLEER, per germline. The CDR3 runs to 15 residues. Trimming removed 1 base at V and 5 bases at J, with 14 bases between.

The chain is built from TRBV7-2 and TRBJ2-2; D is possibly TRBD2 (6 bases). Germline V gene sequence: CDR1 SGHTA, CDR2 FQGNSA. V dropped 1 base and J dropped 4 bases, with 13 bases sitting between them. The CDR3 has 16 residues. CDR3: CASSLEEGRGTGELFF. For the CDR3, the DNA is TGTGCCAGCAGCTTAGAGGAGGGCCGAGGCACCGGGGAGCTGTTTTTT.